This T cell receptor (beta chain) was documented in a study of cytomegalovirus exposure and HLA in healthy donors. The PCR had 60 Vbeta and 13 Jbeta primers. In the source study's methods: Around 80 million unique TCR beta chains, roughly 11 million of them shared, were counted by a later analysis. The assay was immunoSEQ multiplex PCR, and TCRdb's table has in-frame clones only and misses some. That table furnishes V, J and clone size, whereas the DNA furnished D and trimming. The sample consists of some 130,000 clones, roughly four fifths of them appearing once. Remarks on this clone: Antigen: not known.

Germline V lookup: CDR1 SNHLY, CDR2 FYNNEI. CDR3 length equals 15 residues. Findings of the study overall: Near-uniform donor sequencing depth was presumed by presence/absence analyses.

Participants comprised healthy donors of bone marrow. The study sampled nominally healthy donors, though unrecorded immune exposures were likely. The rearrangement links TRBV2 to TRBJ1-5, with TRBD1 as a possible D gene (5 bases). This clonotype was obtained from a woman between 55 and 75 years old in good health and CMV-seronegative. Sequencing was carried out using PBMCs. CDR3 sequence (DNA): TGTGCTTGTGCTTGGGGCCAGACAAAGAATCAGCCCCAGCATTTT. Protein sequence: CACAWGQTKNQPQHF. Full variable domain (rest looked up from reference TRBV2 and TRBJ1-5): EPEVTQTPSHQVTQMGQEVILRCVPISNHLYFYWYRQILGQKVEFLVSFYNNEISEKSEIFDDQFSVERPDGSNFTLKIRSTKLEDSAMYFCACAWGQTKNQPQHFGDGTRLSIL.